The clone carrying this TCR beta chain showed up just a few times. Its antigen is not identified. These data are taken from a study of response to subunit inactivated influenza vaccine. Whole-study results and caveats: The authors proposed limited new T cell recruitment per seasonal influenza vaccination.

Each CDR3 protein is one row after TCRdb ran MiXCR on the RT-PCR reads. The repertoire holds roughly 170,000 distinct CDR3 sequences, with about 9.3% as singletons. V was pared by 4 bases and J by 5 bases, with 10 bases between. Germline V gene data show CDR1 as SGHRS and CDR2 as YFSETQ. The CDR3 sequence is 12 residues long. The sample was non-naive T cells sorted from PBMCs, taken on the day of vaccination. The receptor was derived from a man aged 50-60 years who received an inactivated influenza vaccine. The chain recombines TRBV5-1 with TRBJ2-7; D may be TRBD2 (6 bases). The CDR3 region is CASSLGLNEQYF. The CDR3 nucleotides are TGCGCCAGCAGCCTGGGACTGAACGAGCAGTACTTC.